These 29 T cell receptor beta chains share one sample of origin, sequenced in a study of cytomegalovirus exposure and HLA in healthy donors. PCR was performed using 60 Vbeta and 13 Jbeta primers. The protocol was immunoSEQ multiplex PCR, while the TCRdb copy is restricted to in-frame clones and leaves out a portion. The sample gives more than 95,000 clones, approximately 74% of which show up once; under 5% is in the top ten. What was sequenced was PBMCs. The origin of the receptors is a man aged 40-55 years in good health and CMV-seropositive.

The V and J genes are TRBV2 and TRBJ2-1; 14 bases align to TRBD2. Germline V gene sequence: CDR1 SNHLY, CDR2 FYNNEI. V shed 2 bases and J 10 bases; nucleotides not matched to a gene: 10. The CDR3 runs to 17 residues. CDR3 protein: CASSERGLAGGLSEQFF. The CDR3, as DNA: TGTGCCAGCAGTGAAAGAGGACTAGCGGGGGGCCTGTCGGAGCAGTTCTTC.

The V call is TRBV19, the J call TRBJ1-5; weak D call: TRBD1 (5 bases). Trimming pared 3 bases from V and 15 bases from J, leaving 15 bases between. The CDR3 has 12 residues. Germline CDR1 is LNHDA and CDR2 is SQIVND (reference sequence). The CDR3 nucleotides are TGTGCCAGTAGTATGAACCCAGGGTCGAGGCATTTT. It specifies CASSMNPGSRHF.

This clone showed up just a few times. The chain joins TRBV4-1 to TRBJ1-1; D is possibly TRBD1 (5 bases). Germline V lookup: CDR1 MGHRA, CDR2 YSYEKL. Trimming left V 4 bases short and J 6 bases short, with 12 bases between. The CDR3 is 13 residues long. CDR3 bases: TGCGCCAGCAGCCCCGGGTGGGGGGCTGAAGCTTTCTTT. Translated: CASSPGWGAEAFF.

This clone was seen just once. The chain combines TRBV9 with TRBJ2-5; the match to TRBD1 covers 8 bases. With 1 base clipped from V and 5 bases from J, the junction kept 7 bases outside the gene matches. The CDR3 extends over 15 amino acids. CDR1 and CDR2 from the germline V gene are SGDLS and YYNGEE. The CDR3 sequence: CASSVRTGRTETQYF. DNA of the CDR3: TGTGCCAGCAGCGTAAGGACAGGGCGCACGGAGACCCAGTACTTC. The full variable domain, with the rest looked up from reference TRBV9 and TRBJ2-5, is DSGVTQTPKHLITATGQRVTLRCSPRSGDLSVYWYQQSLDQGLQFLIQYYNGEERAKGNILERFSAQQFPDLHSELNLSSLELGDSALYFCASSVRTGRTETQYFGPGTRLLVL.

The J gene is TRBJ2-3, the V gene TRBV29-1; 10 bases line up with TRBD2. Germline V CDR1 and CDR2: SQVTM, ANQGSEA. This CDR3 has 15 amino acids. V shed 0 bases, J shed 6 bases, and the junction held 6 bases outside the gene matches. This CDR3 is CSVEDGLAGVDTQYF. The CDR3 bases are TGCAGCGTTGAAGATGGGCTAGCGGGGGTGGATACGCAGTATTTT.

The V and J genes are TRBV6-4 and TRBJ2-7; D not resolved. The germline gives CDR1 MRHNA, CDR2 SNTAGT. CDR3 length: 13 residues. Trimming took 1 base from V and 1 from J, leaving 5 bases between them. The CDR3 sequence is CASSDCRSYEQYF. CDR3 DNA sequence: TGTGCCAGCAGTGACTGTCGGTCCTACGAGCAGTACTTC.

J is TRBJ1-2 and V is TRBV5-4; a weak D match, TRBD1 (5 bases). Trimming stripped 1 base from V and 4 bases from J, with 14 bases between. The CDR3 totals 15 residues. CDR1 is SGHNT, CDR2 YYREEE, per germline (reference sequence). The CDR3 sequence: CASSLWTGGAYGYTF. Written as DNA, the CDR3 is TGTGCCAGCAGCTTGTGGACGGGAGGGGCCTATGGCTACACCTTC.

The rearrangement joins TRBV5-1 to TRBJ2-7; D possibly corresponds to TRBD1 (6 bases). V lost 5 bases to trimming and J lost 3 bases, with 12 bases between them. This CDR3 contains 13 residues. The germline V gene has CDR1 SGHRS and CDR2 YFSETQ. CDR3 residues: CASRPGTNYEQYF. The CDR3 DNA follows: TGCGCCAGCAGACCTGGGACAAACTACGAGCAGTACTTC.

CDR3 sequence (DNA): TGTGCCAGCAGCTTAGGGACTAGCGGGATTGGGTTCAAAGAGACCCAGTACTTC. Amino acids: CASSLGTSGIGFKETQYF. The rearrangement joins TRBV7-9 to TRBJ2-5; TRBD2 matches 12 bases. This CDR3 is built from 18 residues. V dropped 1 base and J dropped 3; count of bases not matched to a gene: 9. CDR1 and CDR2 from the germline V gene are SEHNR and FQNEAQ (reference sequence).

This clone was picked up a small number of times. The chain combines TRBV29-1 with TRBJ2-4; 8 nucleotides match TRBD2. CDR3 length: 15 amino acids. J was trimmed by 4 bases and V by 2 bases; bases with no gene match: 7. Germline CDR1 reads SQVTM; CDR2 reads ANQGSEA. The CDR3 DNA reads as TGCAGCGTTGAACCATCTAGCGGGTTAAAAAACATTCAGTACTTC. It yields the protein CSVEPSSGLKNIQYF.

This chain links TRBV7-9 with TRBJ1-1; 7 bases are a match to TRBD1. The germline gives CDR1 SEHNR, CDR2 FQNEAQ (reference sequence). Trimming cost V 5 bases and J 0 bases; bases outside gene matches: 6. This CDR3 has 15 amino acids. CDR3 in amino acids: CASSPMGQMNTEAFF. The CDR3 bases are TGTGCCAGCAGCCCGATGGGACAGATGAACACTGAAGCTTTCTTT.

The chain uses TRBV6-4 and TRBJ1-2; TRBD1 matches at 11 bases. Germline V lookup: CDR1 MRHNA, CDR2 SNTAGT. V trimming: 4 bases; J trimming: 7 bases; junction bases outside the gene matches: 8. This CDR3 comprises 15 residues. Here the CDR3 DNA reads TGTGCCAGCAGTGTATGGACAGGGGGCGTCGGTGGCTACACCTTC. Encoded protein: CASSVWTGGVGGYTF.

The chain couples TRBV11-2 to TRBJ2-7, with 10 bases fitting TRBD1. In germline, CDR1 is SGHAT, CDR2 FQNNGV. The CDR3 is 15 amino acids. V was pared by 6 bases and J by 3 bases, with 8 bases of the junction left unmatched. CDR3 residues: CASRPLRDRGYEQYF. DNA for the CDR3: TGTGCCAGCAGGCCCCTTCGGGACAGGGGCTACGAGCAGTACTTC. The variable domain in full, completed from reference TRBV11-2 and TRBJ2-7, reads EAGVAQSPRYKIIEKRQSVAFWCNPISGHATLYWYQQILGQGPKLLIQFQNNGVVDDSQLPKDRFSAERLKGVDSTLKIQPAKLEDSAVYLCASRPLRDRGYEQYFGPGTRLTVT.

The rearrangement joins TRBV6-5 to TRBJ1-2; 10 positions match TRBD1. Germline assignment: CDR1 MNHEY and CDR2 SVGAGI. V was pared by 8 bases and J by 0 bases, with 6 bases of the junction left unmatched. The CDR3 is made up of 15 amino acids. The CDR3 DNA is TGTGCCAGCGGGACAGGGGATCCCGCTAACTATGGCTACACCTTC. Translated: CASGTGDPANYGYTF.

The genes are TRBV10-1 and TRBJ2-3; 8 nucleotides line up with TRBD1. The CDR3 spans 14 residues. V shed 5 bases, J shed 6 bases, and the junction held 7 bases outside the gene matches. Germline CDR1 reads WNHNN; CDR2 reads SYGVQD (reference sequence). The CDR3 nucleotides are TGCGCCAGCAGTCCTAACAGGGGGACGGATACGCAGTATTTT. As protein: CASSPNRGTDTQYF.

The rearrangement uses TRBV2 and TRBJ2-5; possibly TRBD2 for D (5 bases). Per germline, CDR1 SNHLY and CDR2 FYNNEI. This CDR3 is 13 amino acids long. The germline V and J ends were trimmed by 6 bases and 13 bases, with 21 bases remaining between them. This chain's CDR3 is CASRPTTQVLGYF. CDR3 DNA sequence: TGTGCCAGCAGACCGACTACCCAAGTGTTGGGGTACTTC.

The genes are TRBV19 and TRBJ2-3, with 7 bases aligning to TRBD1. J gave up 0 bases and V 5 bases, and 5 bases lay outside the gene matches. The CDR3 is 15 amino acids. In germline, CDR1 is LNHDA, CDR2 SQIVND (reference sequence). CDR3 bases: TGTGCCAGTAGTTCCATGACAGGGAGCACAGATACGCAGTATTTT. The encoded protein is CASSSMTGSTDTQYF.

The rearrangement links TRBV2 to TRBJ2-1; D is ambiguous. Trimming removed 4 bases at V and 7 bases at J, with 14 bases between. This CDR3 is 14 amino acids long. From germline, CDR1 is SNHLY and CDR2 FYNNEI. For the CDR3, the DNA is TGTGCCAGCAGTGTCGGTGGGTGGGCTAATGAGCAGTTCTTC. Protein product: CASSVGGWANEQFF.

In DNA, the CDR3 is TGTGCCAGCAGCGTAGTAGGTCCGTATGTAAGGGAGGACGGGCAGTACTTC. Translating it yields CASSVVGPYVREDGQYF. This chain connects TRBV9 to TRBJ2-7; D perhaps matches TRBD2 (6 bases). Germline V gene data show CDR1 as SGDLS and CDR2 as YYNGEE. Deletions cut 0 bases from V and 9 bases from J, with 25 bases between. The CDR3 extends over 17 amino acids.

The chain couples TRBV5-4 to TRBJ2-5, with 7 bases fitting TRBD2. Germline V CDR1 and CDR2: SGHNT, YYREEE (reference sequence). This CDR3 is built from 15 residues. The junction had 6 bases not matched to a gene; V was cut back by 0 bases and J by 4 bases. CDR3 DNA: TGTGCCAGCAGCTTGGGGCCTCAGCGGGGAGAGACCCAGTACTTC. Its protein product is CASSLGPQRGETQYF.

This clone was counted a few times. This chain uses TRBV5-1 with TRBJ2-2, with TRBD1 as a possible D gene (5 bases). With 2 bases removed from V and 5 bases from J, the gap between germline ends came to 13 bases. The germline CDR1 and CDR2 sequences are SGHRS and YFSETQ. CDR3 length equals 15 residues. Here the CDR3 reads CASSLKRGETGELFF. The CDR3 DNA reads TGCGCCAGCAGCTTAAAAAGGGGTGAGACCGGGGAGCTGTTTTTT.

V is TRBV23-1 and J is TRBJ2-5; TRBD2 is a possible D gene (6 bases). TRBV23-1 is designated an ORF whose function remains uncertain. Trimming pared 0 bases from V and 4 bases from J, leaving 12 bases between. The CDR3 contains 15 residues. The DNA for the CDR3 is TGCGCCAGCAGTCAATCACGGAGGGGCGGAGAGACCCAGTACTTC. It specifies CASSQSRRGGETQYF.

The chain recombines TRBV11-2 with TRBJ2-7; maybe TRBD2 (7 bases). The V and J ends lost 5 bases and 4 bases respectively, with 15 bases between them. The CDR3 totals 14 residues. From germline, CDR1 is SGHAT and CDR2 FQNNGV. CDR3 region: CASSPRGGSYEQYF. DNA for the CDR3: TGTGCCAGCAGCCCAAGGGGGGGATCTTACGAGCAGTACTTC. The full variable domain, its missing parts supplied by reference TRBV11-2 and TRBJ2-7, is EAGVAQSPRYKIIEKRQSVAFWCNPISGHATLYWYQQILGQGPKLLIQFQNNGVVDDSQLPKDRFSAERLKGVDSTLKIQPAKLEDSAVYLCASSPRGGSYEQYFGPGTRLTVT.

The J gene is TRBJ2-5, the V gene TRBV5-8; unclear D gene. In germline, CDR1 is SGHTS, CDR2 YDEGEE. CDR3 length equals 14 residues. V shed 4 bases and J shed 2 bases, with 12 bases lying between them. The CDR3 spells CASSLYASQETQYF. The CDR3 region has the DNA TGTGCCAGCAGCCTATATGCGTCTCAAGAGACCCAGTACTTC.

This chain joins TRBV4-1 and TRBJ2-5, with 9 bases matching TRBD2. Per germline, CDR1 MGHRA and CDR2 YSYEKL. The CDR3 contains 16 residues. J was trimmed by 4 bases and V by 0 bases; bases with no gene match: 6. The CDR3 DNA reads TGCGCCAGCAGCCAAGATGGGCTAGCGGGATCAGAGACCCAGTACTTC. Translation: CASSQDGLAGSETQYF.

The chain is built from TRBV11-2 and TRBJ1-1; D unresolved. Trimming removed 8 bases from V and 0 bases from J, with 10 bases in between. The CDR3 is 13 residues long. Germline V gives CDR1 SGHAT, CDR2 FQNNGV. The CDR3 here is CASRRTMNTEAFF. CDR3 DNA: TGTGCCAGCCGGAGGACGATGAACACTGAAGCTTTCTTT. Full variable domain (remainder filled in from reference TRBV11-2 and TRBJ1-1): EAGVAQSPRYKIIEKRQSVAFWCNPISGHATLYWYQQILGQGPKLLIQFQNNGVVDDSQLPKDRFSAERLKGVDSTLKIQPAKLEDSAVYLCASRRTMNTEAFFGQGTRLTVV.

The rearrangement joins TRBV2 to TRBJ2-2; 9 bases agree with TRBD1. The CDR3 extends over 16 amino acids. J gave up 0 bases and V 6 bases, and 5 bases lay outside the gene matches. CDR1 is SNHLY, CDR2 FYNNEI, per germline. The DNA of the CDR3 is TGTGCCAGCAGGGACAGGGGCCCAGCGAACACCGGGGAGCTGTTTTTT. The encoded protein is CASRDRGPANTGELFF. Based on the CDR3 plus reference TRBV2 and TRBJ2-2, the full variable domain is EPEVTQTPSHQVTQMGQEVILRCVPISNHLYFYWYRQILGQKVEFLVSFYNNEISEKSEIFDDQFSVERPDGSNFTLKIRSTKLEDSAMYFCASRDRGPANTGELFFGEGSRLTVL.

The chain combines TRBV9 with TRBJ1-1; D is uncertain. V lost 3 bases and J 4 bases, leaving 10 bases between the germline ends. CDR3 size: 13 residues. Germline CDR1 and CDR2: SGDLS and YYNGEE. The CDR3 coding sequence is TGTGCCAGCAGCGGTAGTAGGAGCACTGAAGCTTTCTTT. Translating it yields CASSGSRSTEAFF.

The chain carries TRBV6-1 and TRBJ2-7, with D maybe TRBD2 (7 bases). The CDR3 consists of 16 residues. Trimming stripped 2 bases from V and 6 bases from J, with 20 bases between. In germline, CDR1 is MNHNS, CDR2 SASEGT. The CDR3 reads CASSETLGAGASEQYF. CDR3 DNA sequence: TGTGCCAGCAGTGAAACGCTCGGGGCGGGGGCATCCGAGCAGTACTTC.